These 29 T cell receptor beta chains were sequenced from one sample in a study of blood T cell repertoires in COVID-19. Profiling relied on immunoSEQ multiplex PCR, and the TCRdb table lists in-frame clones only, not all of them. This sample carries about 180,000 clones, approximately 86% of them seen once, and the ten largest clones take 7% to 10%. The sample comprised peripheral blood. Receptors originate from a man in his forties or fifties with active or convalescent COVID-19.

This clone was recorded a few times. This sequence joins TRBV5-1 and TRBJ1-1; 11 nucleotides align to TRBD1. The CDR3 extends over 14 amino acids. Unmatched junction bases numbered 5, after V lost 5 bases and J lost 5 bases. CDR1 and CDR2 from the germline V gene are SGHRS and YFSETQ. CDR3 coding DNA: TGCGCCAGCAGACCAGGGACAGGGGGAACTGAAGCTTTCTTT. Amino acid sequence: CASRPGTGGTEAFF.

Of note for this clone: Other DNA sequences from this sample encode an identical CDR3 as well. The chain carries TRBV5-1 and TRBJ1-4; TRBD1 aligns across 7 bases. The CDR3 extends over 14 amino acids. Germline V gene data show CDR1 as SGHRS and CDR2 as YFSETQ. Trimming at V came to 0 bases and at J to 8 bases, leaving 4 bases not matched to a gene. The CDR3 DNA reads as TGCGCCAGCAGCTTGGGACAGGGTCGAGAAAAACTGTTTTTT. As protein: CASSLGQGREKLFF.

This sequence joins TRBV5-1 and TRBJ2-1; maybe TRBD1 (6 bases). Germline V lookup: CDR1 SGHRS, CDR2 YFSETQ. Trimming pared 2 bases from V and 4 bases from J, leaving 7 bases between. The CDR3 runs 13 residues. Here the CDR3 DNA reads TGCGCCAGCAGCTTAGGGGGATACAATGAGCAGTTCTTC. This gives the protein CASSLGGYNEQFF.

The rearrangement uses TRBV19 and TRBJ2-2, with 9 bases lining up with TRBD1. The CDR3 is 15 amino acids. CDR1 and CDR2 (germline): LNHDA, SQIVND (reference sequence). V lost 4 bases and J lost 3; bases outside the gene matches: 3. The CDR3 protein is CASSTQGAYTGELFF. CDR3 sequence (DNA): TGTGCCAGTAGTACACAGGGGGCGTACACCGGGGAGCTGTTTTTT.

The rearrangement links TRBV11-2 to TRBJ2-1; 7 bases are shared with TRBD2. CDR1 SGHAT and CDR2 FQNNGV come from the germline V gene. The CDR3 covers 16 residues. The V segment lost 0 bases and the J segment 1 base; nucleotides outside the gene matches: 3. This CDR3 is CASSLEGRGSYNEQFF. The CDR3 DNA reads TGTGCCAGCAGCTTAGAGGGGAGGGGATCCTACAATGAGCAGTTCTTC.

V gene TRBV30 combines with J gene TRBJ2-3; 9 nucleotides align to TRBD1. This CDR3 has 13 residues. J gave up 7 bases and V 7 bases, and 9 bases lay outside the gene matches. The V gene's germline CDR1 is GTSNPN and CDR2 SVGIG (reference sequence). CDR3 nucleotides: TGTGCCTTAAACCGGGACAGGGACTATACGCAGTATTTT. Its protein is CALNRDRDYTQYF.

The V gene is TRBV9, the J gene TRBJ2-1; a possible D gene is TRBD2 (5 bases). The CDR3 is 13 residues long. V lost 3 bases and J lost 7, with 11 bases in between. Germline V gives CDR1 SGDLS, CDR2 YYNGEE. The CDR3 here is CASSGRTLNEQFF. In DNA, the CDR3 is TGTGCCAGCAGCGGCAGGACTCTGAATGAGCAGTTCTTC. Combining the CDR3 with reference TRBV9 and TRBJ2-1 gives the whole variable domain DSGVTQTPKHLITATGQRVTLRCSPRSGDLSVYWYQQSLDQGLQFLIQYYNGEERAKGNILERFSAQQFPDLHSELNLSSLELGDSALYFCASSGRTLNEQFFGPGTRLTVL.

The chain couples TRBV7-7 to TRBJ2-5; the match to TRBD1 covers 7 bases. This CDR3 has 13 residues. V lost 5 bases to trimming and J lost 5 bases; unmatched junction nucleotides: 5. Germline values: CDR1 SSHAT, CDR2 FNYEAQ (reference sequence). DNA of the CDR3: TGTGCCAGCAGCCCCGGGACAGTGGAGACCCAGTACTTC. It codes for CASSPGTVETQYF.

V usage is TRBV28 and J usage is TRBJ1-3; D not resolved. CDR3 length equals 13 residues. Deletions cut 6 bases from V and 7 bases from J, with 13 bases between. CDR1 and CDR2 (germline): MDHEN, SYDVKM. As DNA, the CDR3 is TGTGCCAGCAGGGCCCCCTCTGTGAACACCATATATTTT. Protein: CASRAPSVNTIYF.

The V and J genes are TRBV20-1 and TRBJ2-5, with TRBD2 as a possible D gene (5 bases). V dropped 6 bases and J dropped 5 bases, with 10 bases sitting between them. Germline V gene lookup returns CDR1 DFQATT and CDR2 SNEGSKA (reference sequence). This CDR3 is built from 11 residues. The CDR3: CSAPRGETQYF. The CDR3 region has the DNA TGCAGTGCGCCTAGAGGGGAGACCCAGTACTTC.

The chain combines TRBV7-2 with TRBJ1-1, with D possibly being TRBD1 (6 bases). The CDR3 has 15 residues. Germline values: CDR1 SGHTA, CDR2 FQGNSA. Trimming left V 1 base short and J 5 bases short, with 14 bases between. The CDR3 loop is CASSLVIGGRTEAFF. In DNA form, the CDR3 reads TGTGCCAGCAGCTTAGTTATTGGGGGCAGAACTGAAGCTTTCTTT.

The genes are TRBV7-3 and TRBJ1-1, with 8 bases matching TRBD1. The trim removed 6 bases at V and 4 bases at J, leaving 7 bases unmatched. Germline assignment: CDR1 SGHTA and CDR2 FQGTGA. The CDR3 extends over 14 amino acids. The CDR3 loop is CASSFTGGTTEAFF. The DNA of the CDR3 is TGTGCCAGCAGTTTTACAGGGGGGACCACTGAAGCTTTCTTT.

This sequence joins TRBV2 and TRBJ2-3, with 12 bases fitting TRBD2. Germline-derived CDR1 and CDR2 are SNHLY and FYNNEI. Trimming cost V 2 bases and J 3 bases; bases outside gene matches: 12. This CDR3 region has 19 residues. The CDR3 coding sequence is TGTGCCAGCAGTGAACTAGCGGGAGGGCCTTTTGGGAGAACAGATACGCAGTATTTT. It translates to CASSELAGGPFGRTDTQYF.

Here the CDR3 reads CSGTSGRGDTQYF. The CDR3 coding sequence is TGCAGCGGAACTAGCGGGAGGGGAGATACGCAGTATTTT. The chain couples TRBV29-1 to TRBJ2-3; 13 bases fit TRBD2. CDR1 SQVTM and CDR2 ANQGSEA come from the germline V gene. This CDR3 is 13 amino acids long. V lost 7 bases, J lost 5 bases, and 3 bases stayed unmatched.

This clone has only one observation. The rearrangement links TRBV5-4 to TRBJ1-2; D is possibly TRBD1 (5 bases). V shed 3 bases and J shed 4 bases, with 13 bases lying between them. The germline V gene encodes CDR1 SGHNT and CDR2 YYREEE (reference sequence). The CDR3 has 14 residues. CDR3 residues: CASSWSGGVYGYTF. Here the CDR3 DNA reads TGTGCCAGCAGCTGGAGTGGGGGGGTCTATGGCTACACCTTC.

The V call is TRBV7-3, the J call TRBJ2-2, with TRBD2 matching over 8 bases. Germline V gene lookup returns CDR1 SGHTA and CDR2 FQGTGA. The CDR3 totals 16 residues. Unmatched junction bases numbered 6, after V lost 6 bases and J lost 0 bases. The CDR3 DNA sequence: TGTGCCAGCAGGTTTCCGGGGGGGACGAACACCGGGGAGCTGTTTTTT. This codes for CASRFPGGTNTGELFF.

J is TRBJ2-7 and V is TRBV19, with 9 nucleotides matching TRBD1. This CDR3 region has 14 residues. With V trimmed by 3 bases and J by 7 bases, 7 bases remained unmatched. Looked up from germline, CDR1 is LNHDA and CDR2 is SQIVND (reference sequence). The CDR3 protein is CASSMGQGPWEQYF. In nucleotides, the CDR3 is TGTGCCAGTAGTATGGGACAGGGTCCCTGGGAGCAGTACTTC.

A few counts support this clone. CDR3 bases: TGTGCCAGCAGCTTGGGGTTACGGGAGGCTTACTTC. It specifies CASSLGLREAYF. V and J are TRBV5-5 and TRBJ2-7; 7 bases match TRBD2. Trimming cost V 0 bases and J 13 bases; bases outside gene matches: 7. The germline V gene encodes CDR1 SGHKS and CDR2 YYEKEE (reference sequence). The CDR3 spans 12 residues. Variable domain in full (rest from reference TRBV5-5 and TRBJ2-7): DAGVTQSPTHLIKTRGQQVTLRCSPISGHKSVSWYQQVLGQGPQFIFQYYEKEERGRGNFPDRFSARQFPNYSSELNVNALLLGDSALYLCASSLGLREAYFGPGTRLTVT.

This chain uses TRBV6-2 or TRBV6-3 with TRBJ2-7; D call uncertain. The CDR3 has 13 residues. Germline CDR1 MNHEY, CDR2 SVGEGT. The V end was cut by 2 bases, the J end by 7 bases, with 12 bases between. The CDR3 coding sequence is TGTGCCAGCAGTTACGACGGAAGACATGAGCAGTACTTC. This translates into CASSYDGRHEQYF.

The rearrangement links TRBV10-1 to TRBJ2-7; 7 bases are a match to TRBD2. V lost 5 bases, J lost 6 bases, and 10 bases stayed unmatched. The germline V gene encodes CDR1 WNHNN and CDR2 SYGVQD (reference sequence). The CDR3 sequence is 14 residues long. The CDR3 DNA is TGCGCCAGCAGTCGGGACTACAGTACAGTCGAGCAGTACTTC. This sequence encodes CASSRDYSTVEQYF.

The chain combines TRBV7-6 with TRBJ2-5, with TRBD2 identical over 11 bases. CDR1 is SGHVS, CDR2 FNYEAQ, per germline. J gave up 5 bases and V 3 bases, and 14 bases lay outside the gene matches. There are 18 residues in the CDR3. Here the CDR3 DNA reads TGTGCCAGCAGCTTCTCCCCCCCCTTAGCGGGGGGGCGGGAGACCCAGTACTTC. Translation: CASSFSPPLAGGRETQYF.

This clone is a singleton in its sample. The rearrangement uses TRBV3-1 (or the pseudogene TRBV3-2) and TRBJ2-7; 13 bases map to TRBD2. The CDR3 covers 16 residues. Trimming cost V 3 bases and J 7 bases; bases outside gene matches: 9. Germline values: CDR1 LGHDT, CDR2 YNNKEL (reference sequence). As DNA, the CDR3 is TGTGCCAGCAGCCAGGCCACTAGCGGGGGGGCGGGAGAGCAGTACTTC. Amino acid sequence: CASSQATSGGAGEQYF.

This chain links TRBV12-3 or TRBV12-4 with TRBJ2-2; D might be TRBD1 (5 bases). The germline V and J ends were trimmed by 5 bases and 5 bases, with 9 bases remaining between them. This CDR3 region has 13 residues. The CDR3 coding sequence is TGTGCCAGCAGTCCTCGACAGACCGGGGAGCTGTTTTTT. Translating it yields CASSPRQTGELFF.

The chain recombines TRBV7-2 with TRBJ1-1; TRBD1 is a possible D gene (5 bases). This CDR3 contains 14 residues. Deletions cut 4 bases from V and 0 bases from J, with 9 bases between. In germline, CDR1 is SGHTA, CDR2 FQGNSA. The CDR3 DNA is TGTGCCAGCAGCTCGACAGCATTGAACACTGAAGCTTTCTTT. Its translation is CASSSTALNTEAFF.

The CDR3: CASRALGRYGYTF. The CDR3 DNA sequence: TGTGCCAGCAGGGCCCTAGGGAGATATGGCTACACCTTC. This chain joins TRBV5-4 and TRBJ1-2; unclear D gene. The CDR3 is 13 amino acids. In germline, CDR1 is SGHNT, CDR2 YYREEE (reference sequence). Trimming took 5 bases from V and 5 from J, leaving 13 bases between them.

The rearrangement links TRBV10-3 to TRBJ1-1; a weak D match, TRBD1 (6 bases). The germline V gene encodes CDR1 ENHRY and CDR2 SYGVKD. This CDR3 is 17 amino acids long. CDR3 loop: CAEGGRAGRVEGTEAFF. CDR3 nucleotide sequence: TGTGCGGAGGGGGGTAGGGCAGGGAGGGTTGAAGGGACTGAAGCTTTCTTT.

This rearrangement joins TRBV28 to TRBJ1-2; D is unclear. V lost 2 bases and J 2 bases, leaving 6 bases between the germline ends. Germline V gives CDR1 MDHEN, CDR2 SYDVKM. The CDR3 covers 13 residues. CDR3 DNA: TGTGCCAGCAGTTTACAACGGAACTATGGCTACACCTTC. Protein product: CASSLQRNYGYTF.

This clone was detected once. J is TRBJ2-3 and V is TRBV28; possibly TRBD1 for D (6 bases). Germline lookup yields CDR1 MDHEN and CDR2 SYDVKM. V was clipped by 1 base and J by 5 bases, with 7 bases between them. This CDR3 spans 13 amino acids. CDR3: CASSLYREDTQYF. For the CDR3, the DNA is TGTGCCAGCAGTTTATACAGGGAAGATACGCAGTATTTT.

The genes are TRBV9 and TRBJ2-7, with a possible D match to TRBD2 (6 bases). V lost 1 base and J 6 bases, leaving 14 bases between the germline ends. The V gene's germline CDR1 is SGDLS and CDR2 YYNGEE. The length of the CDR3 is 14 residues. The CDR3 DNA follows: TGTGCCAGCAGCGTAACCCCGGGGGTACCCGAGCAGTACTTC. Encoded protein: CASSVTPGVPEQYF.